The sequence of this T cell receptor (beta chain) was determined in a study of B cell selection in AIRE deficiency. Regulatory T cells were sorted as CD4+CD25hiCD127low/negative. This CDR3 has 15 residues. CDR1 is KGHSH, CDR2 LQKENI, per germline. V lost 1 base and J 5 bases, leaving 11 bases between the germline ends. Sequencing used immunoSEQ multiplex PCR; TCRdb keeps in-frame clones, though not all of them. The data show some 25,000 clones, 80% to 95% seen once. The chain carries TRBV18 and TRBJ2-2, with a possible D match to TRBD2 (5 bases). Sequencing was performed on CD4+CD25+ Tregs sorted from PBMCs. This clonotype originated in a human donor in good health. This CDR3 reads CASSPQSGGTGELFF. As DNA, the CDR3 is TGTGCCAGCTCACCACAATCAGGCGGGACCGGGGAGCTGTTTTTT.